These 27 T cell receptor beta chains originate from one sample sequenced in a study of control samples from healthy donors and cancer patients. The method was immunoSEQ multiplex PCR; TCRdb's version includes in-frame clones alone and lacks a portion of them. The table lists under 200,000 clones, roughly 89% of them singletons, with approximately 1.4% in the top ten. Sequencing was carried out using blood. Source of these receptors: a woman between 25 and 40 years old in good health.

This chain uses TRBV9 with TRBJ1-3; weak D call: TRBD1 (6 bases). Germline loops: CDR1 SGDLS, CDR2 YYNGEE. This CDR3 is 14 amino acids long. The ends were cut back, 3 bases at V and 4 bases at J, with 11 bases in the middle. In DNA, the CDR3 is TGTGCCAGCAGCGCAGGGGAAATAGGAAACACCATATATTTT. Translating it yields CASSAGEIGNTIYF. Looking up the rest from reference TRBV9 and TRBJ1-3 gives the full variable domain: DSGVTQTPKHLITATGQRVTLRCSPRSGDLSVYWYQQSLDQGLQFLIQYYNGEERAKGNILERFSAQQFPDLHSELNLSSLELGDSALYFCASSAGEIGNTIYFGEGSWLTVV.

The chain uses TRBV16 and TRBJ1-2, with D uncertain. In germline, CDR1 is KGHSY, CDR2 FQNENV. The V end was cut by 0 bases, the J end by 5 bases, with 7 bases between. The CDR3 loop spans 13 amino acids. Written as DNA, the CDR3 is TGTGCCAGCAGCCAATCCACGGAGTATGGCTACACCTTC. It codes for CASSQSTEYGYTF.

The V gene is TRBV3-1 (or the pseudogene TRBV3-2), the J gene TRBJ2-5, with D unresolved. In germline, CDR1 is LGHDT, CDR2 YNNKEL (reference sequence). The CDR3 length is 13 residues. Trimming pared 5 bases from V and 1 base from J, leaving 8 bases between. This chain's CDR3 is CASSTGSQETQYF. CDR3 bases: TGTGCCAGCAGCACCGGGTCCCAAGAGACCCAGTACTTC.

V and J are TRBV29-1 and TRBJ2-5; D may match TRBD1 or TRBD2 (5 bases each). Looked up from germline, CDR1 is SQVTM and CDR2 is ANQGSEA. The CDR3 has 12 amino acids. Trimming shortened V by 5 bases and J by 1 base, and 8 bases separated the two germline ends. The CDR3: CSVRGLQETQYF. The DNA of the CDR3 is TGCAGCGTTCGGGGCCTCCAAGAGACCCAGTACTTC.

J is TRBJ2-1 and V is TRBV6-5; a possible D gene is TRBD2 (6 bases). This CDR3 region has 15 residues. The V end was cut by 2 bases, the J end by 2 bases, with 10 bases between. Germline V gene sequence: CDR1 MNHEY, CDR2 SVGAGI. CDR3 in DNA: TGTGCCAGCAGTTACCGACTAGAGGCCTACAATGAGCAGTTCTTC. It specifies CASSYRLEAYNEQFF.

On this clone itself: The same CDR3 can be traced to other DNA sequences in this sample. The chain recombines TRBV7-2 with TRBJ2-7; no firm D call. V was clipped by 1 base and J by 2 bases, with 9 bases between them. Germline V CDR1 and CDR2: SGHTA, FQGNSA. This CDR3 comprises 14 residues. CDR3 DNA: TGTGCCAGCAGCTTAGGGGCCCCTACCTACGAGCAGTACTTC. This translates into CASSLGAPTYEQYF.

This clone appeared a single time. The J gene is TRBJ2-7, the V gene TRBV28; D remains ambiguous. The CDR3 contains 13 residues. V dropped 3 bases and J dropped 0 bases, with 6 bases sitting between them. Germline assignment: CDR1 MDHEN and CDR2 SYDVKM. The DNA of the CDR3 is TGTGCCAGCAGTTTTGGCAGCTCCTACGAGCAGTACTTC. It specifies CASSFGSSYEQYF. Based on the CDR3 plus reference TRBV28 and TRBJ2-7, the full variable domain is DVKVTQSSRYLVKRTGEKVFLECVQDMDHENMFWYRQDPGLGLRLIYFSYDVKMKEKGDIPEGYSVSREKKERFSLILESASTNQTSMYLCASSFGSSYEQYFGPGTRLTVT.

This chain uses TRBV11-1 with TRBJ2-7; D is perhaps TRBD1 (6 bases). Germline CDR1 reads SGHAT; CDR2 reads FQDESV (reference sequence). Trimming cost V 2 bases and J 0 bases, with 14 bases left between them. The CDR3 has 16 amino acids. CDR3 bases: TGTGCCAGCAGCTTAAAGCCCCGGACAGCCTCCTACGAGCAGTACTTC. This gives the protein CASSLKPRTASYEQYF.

The rearrangement links TRBV7-3 to TRBJ2-2; maybe TRBD2 (6 bases). This CDR3 has 14 residues. V shed 2 bases and J shed 6 bases, with 10 bases lying between them. CDR1 SGHTA and CDR2 FQGTGA come from the germline V gene. CDR3 region: CASSLGGGPGELFF. In DNA form, the CDR3 reads TGTGCCAGCAGCTTAGGGGGAGGTCCCGGGGAGCTGTTTTTT.

The rearrangement joins TRBV5-5 to TRBJ2-3; no firm D call. This CDR3 comprises 12 residues. Germline V gene data show CDR1 as SGHKS and CDR2 as YYEKEE (reference sequence). V lost 0 bases and J 7 bases, leaving 6 bases between the germline ends. CDR3 region: CASSLGSNTQYF. In DNA, the CDR3 is TGTGCCAGCAGCTTGGGTAGTAATACGCAGTATTTT.

This chain joins TRBV13 and TRBJ1-4, with 8 bases aligning to TRBD1. V gave up 0 bases and J gave up 8 bases; unmatched junction bases: 2. The germline CDR1 and CDR2 sequences are PRHDT and FYEKMQ (reference sequence). CDR3 size: 14 residues. CDR3 sequence reads: CASSLGRGREKLFF. CDR3 DNA sequence: TGTGCCAGCAGCTTAGGCAGGGGGCGAGAAAAACTGTTTTTT.

Here the CDR3 reads CASSVEISGRTGELFF. CDR3 sequence (DNA): TGTGCCAGCAGCGTAGAGATTAGCGGGAGGACCGGGGAGCTGTTTTTT. The rearrangement links TRBV9 to TRBJ2-2; 10 bases fit TRBD2. Germline trimming cut 0 bases from V and 5 bases from J; bases unmatched to any gene: 4. CDR3 size: 16 residues. Germline V lookup: CDR1 SGDLS, CDR2 YYNGEE. The whole variable domain, remainder taken from reference TRBV9 and TRBJ2-2, is DSGVTQTPKHLITATGQRVTLRCSPRSGDLSVYWYQQSLDQGLQFLIQYYNGEERAKGNILERFSAQQFPDLHSELNLSSLELGDSALYFCASSVEISGRTGELFFGEGSRLTVL.

This chain uses TRBV6-5 with TRBJ2-3, with unresolved D. This CDR3 comprises 13 residues. Germline CDR1 and CDR2: MNHEY and SVGAGI. V was trimmed by 6 bases and J by 2 bases, leaving 9 bases between them. The chain's CDR3 is CASRVDSTDTQYF. The CDR3 coding sequence is TGTGCCAGCAGGGTGGATTCCACAGATACGCAGTATTTT.

This chain connects TRBV10-2 to TRBJ2-7; possibly TRBD2 for D (5 bases). V shed 2 bases and J shed 6 bases, with 11 bases lying between them. There are 13 residues in the CDR3. Germline V CDR1 and CDR2: WSHSY, SAAADI. The CDR3 here is CASSEGLAREQYF. The CDR3 DNA follows: TGCGCCAGCAGTGAGGGACTGGCTCGCGAGCAGTACTTC.

V is TRBV27 and J is TRBJ2-7, with a possible D match to TRBD2 (6 bases). V was clipped by 1 base and J by 1 base, with 8 bases between them. CDR1 and CDR2 from the germline V gene are MNHEY and SMNVEV (reference sequence). This CDR3 spans 14 amino acids. CDR3 sequence (DNA): TGTGCCAGCAGTTTATTACGGGGGTCCTACGAGCAGTACTTC. Protein sequence: CASSLLRGSYEQYF.

The chain recombines TRBV20-1 with TRBJ1-5; D is uncertain. Deletions cut 2 bases from V and 5 bases from J, with 4 bases between. Germline lookup yields CDR1 DFQATT and CDR2 SNEGSKA (reference sequence). CDR3 length: 11 amino acids. CDR3 region: CSARQDQPQHF. CDR3 in DNA: TGCAGTGCTAGACAGGATCAGCCCCAGCATTTT.

The gene calls are TRBV6-5 and TRBJ2-1, with 8 bases matching TRBD1. This CDR3 has 12 residues. V was clipped by 6 bases and J by 10 bases; unmatched bases: 5. Germline V gene data show CDR1 as MNHEY and CDR2 as SVGAGI. The CDR3 reads CASSAGGREQFF. The CDR3 DNA reads TGTGCCAGCAGCGCAGGGGGCCGGGAGCAGTTCTTC.

The rearrangement joins TRBV19 to TRBJ1-1, with a possible D match to TRBD1 (5 bases). V was cut by 3 bases and J by 4 bases, with 12 bases left in between. Germline CDR1 reads LNHDA; CDR2 reads SQIVND (reference sequence). CDR3 length equals 14 residues. The CDR3: CASSIGRAPTEAFF. CDR3 nucleotide sequence: TGTGCCAGTAGTATCGGCAGGGCCCCCACTGAAGCTTTCTTT.

V usage is TRBV19 and J usage is TRBJ1-1, with D unresolved. Germline CDR1 is LNHDA and CDR2 is SQIVND (reference sequence). Trimming pared 3 bases from V and 5 bases from J, leaving 10 bases between. This CDR3 has 13 amino acids. The CDR3 sequence: CASSISGRTEAFF. The CDR3 region has the DNA TGTGCCAGTAGTATTTCGGGGAGGACTGAAGCTTTCTTT.

The chain joins TRBV2 to TRBJ2-7, with D possibly being TRBD1 (6 bases). The CDR3 is 14 residues long. Deletions cut 6 bases from V and 0 bases from J, with 12 bases between. In germline, CDR1 is SNHLY, CDR2 FYNNEI. The CDR3 spells CASRDRQPSYEQYF. Written as DNA, the CDR3 is TGTGCCAGCAGGGACAGACAGCCCTCCTACGAGCAGTACTTC.

The chain couples TRBV10-1 to TRBJ1-6; D unresolved. Germline CDR1 WNHNN, CDR2 SYGVQD (reference sequence). This CDR3 has 13 residues. V shed 0 bases and J shed 6 bases, with 3 bases lying between them. The CDR3, as DNA: TGCGCCAGCAGTGAGTCGATTAATTCACCCCTCCACTTT. Its translation: CASSESINSPLHF.

The CDR3 loop is CASSLEGGTEAFF. The CDR3 DNA sequence: TGTGCCAGCAGCTTGGAAGGGGGGACTGAAGCTTTCTTT. The chain couples TRBV7-7 to TRBJ1-1; perhaps TRBD1 as D (6 bases). Between the trimmed V and J ends, which lost 3 bases and 5 bases, there was a span of 10 bases. CDR1 is SSHAT, CDR2 FNYEAQ, per germline (reference sequence). The CDR3 is 13 amino acids.

Here the CDR3 DNA reads TGTGCCAGCAGGTCGGGGGACAGGGAGGCAGAGACCCAGTACTTC. Translation: CASRSGDREAETQYF. The chain links TRBV28 to TRBJ2-5, with TRBD1 identical over 9 bases. The CDR3 covers 15 residues. Germline V lookup: CDR1 MDHEN, CDR2 SYDVKM. Unmatched junction bases numbered 9, after V lost 6 bases and J lost 4 bases.

The chain couples TRBV6-5 to TRBJ1-1; the D is unclear. Trimming pared 2 bases from V and 7 bases from J, leaving 11 bases between. The germline CDR1 and CDR2 sequences are MNHEY and SVGAGI. The CDR3 has 13 amino acids. CDR3 nucleotides: TGTGCCAGCAGTTACCGAGACCGAGTTGAAGCTTTCTTT. It is translated as CASSYRDRVEAFF.

The gene calls are TRBV7-8 and TRBJ1-2; 11 positions match TRBD1. The germline CDR1 and CDR2 sequences are SGHVS and FQNEAQ. This CDR3 region has 15 residues. The J segment lost 4 bases and the V segment lost 5 bases, leaving 6 bases of the junction unmatched. The CDR3 protein is CASSPRTGGGYGYTF. The CDR3 DNA reads as TGTGCCAGCAGCCCGCGGACAGGGGGCGGCTATGGCTACACCTTC.

V usage is TRBV6-5 and J usage is TRBJ2-1; 7 bases map to TRBD2. Germline lookup yields CDR1 MNHEY and CDR2 SVGAGI. After removal of 6 bases from V and 4 bases from J, the junction contained 9 bases not matched to a gene. The length of the CDR3 is 15 residues. This chain's CDR3 is CASRDRVGGYNEQFF. CDR3 nucleotide sequence: TGTGCCAGCAGGGATAGGGTGGGAGGGTACAATGAGCAGTTCTTC.

The V call is TRBV30, the J call TRBJ2-5; 11 positions agree with TRBD2. The CDR3 is 13 amino acids. From germline, CDR1 is GTSNPN and CDR2 SVGIG (reference sequence). Trimming at V came to 2 bases and at J to 6 bases, leaving 2 bases not matched to a gene. The CDR3 sequence is CAWSTSGSQTQYF. The CDR3 region has the DNA TGTGCCTGGAGTACTAGCGGGAGCCAGACCCAGTACTTC.